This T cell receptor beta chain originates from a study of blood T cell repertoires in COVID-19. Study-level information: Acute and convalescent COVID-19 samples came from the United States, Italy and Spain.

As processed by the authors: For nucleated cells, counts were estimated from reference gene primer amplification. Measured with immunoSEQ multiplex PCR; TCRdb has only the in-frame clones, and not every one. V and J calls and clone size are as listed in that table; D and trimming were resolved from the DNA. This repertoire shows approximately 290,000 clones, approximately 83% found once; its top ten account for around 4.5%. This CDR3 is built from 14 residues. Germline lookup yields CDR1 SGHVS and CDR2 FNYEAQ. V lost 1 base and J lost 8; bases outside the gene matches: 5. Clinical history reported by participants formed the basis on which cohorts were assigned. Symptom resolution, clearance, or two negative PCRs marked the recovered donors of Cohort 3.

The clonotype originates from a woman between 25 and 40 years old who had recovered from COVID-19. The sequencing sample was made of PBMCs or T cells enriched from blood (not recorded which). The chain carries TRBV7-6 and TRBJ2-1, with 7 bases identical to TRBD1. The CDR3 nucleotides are TGTGCCAGCAGCTTAGGTGCAGGACAGGATGAGCAGTTCTTC. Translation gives CASSLGAGQDEQFF.